Listed below are T cell receptor beta chains from one sample, sequenced in a study of PD-1 blockade in classical Hodgkin lymphoma. Profiling relied on immunoSEQ multiplex PCR, and the TCRdb table lists in-frame clones only, not all of them. Found here are 40,000 or so clones, approximately 86% of them singletons; the top ten hold about 5.5%. The sequencing here drew on peripheral blood mononuclear cells (PBMCs), taken before the second cycle of nivolumab. The source of these receptors is a human donor with classical Hodgkin lymphoma. The CDR3 runs from the conserved cysteine through the conserved F or W.

>TRBV27|TRBJ1-2
CASSAAAERSPLYGYTF
>TRBV5-6|TRBJ1-5
CASSLGTANQPQHF
>TRBV7-6|TRBJ2-7
CASSLAPGLAYEQYF
>TRBV6-1|TRBJ2-2
CASVPLAGATGELFF
>TRBV2|TRBJ2-3
CASRQAPPDTQYF
>TRBV10-2|TRBJ2-1
CASSERATEQFF
>TRBV28|TRBJ1-2
CASSTFGGAGGYTF
>TRBV18|TRBJ2-5
CASSPQRGIETQYF
>TRBV27|TRBJ1-1
CASLGQGGLEAFF
>TRBV11-2|TRBJ1-2
CASSLEGQGLWSYGYTF
>TRBV9|TRBJ2-5
CASSVRGAGTQETQYF
>TRBV6-1|TRBJ1-1
CASSEAGHRATEAFF
>TRBV2|TRBJ2-5
CASRSSDQETQYF
>TRBV4-1|TRBJ1-4
CASSREIQGSNEKLFF
>TRBV11-2|TRBJ2-1
CASSLATSGIGRFF
>TRBV2|TRBJ2-3
CASSRSGGTDTQYF
>TRBV5-6|TRBJ1-2
CASSARQGGGYTF
>TRBV4-3|TRBJ2-7
CASSQDMAGAYEQYF
>TRBV5-1|TRBJ1-3
CASSSTNAGSGNTIYF
>TRBV9|TRBJ2-5
CASSVGTAQETQYF
>TRBV29-1|TRBJ2-3
CSAQAGRMTQYF
>TRBV19|TRBJ2-3
CASTLGDTQYF